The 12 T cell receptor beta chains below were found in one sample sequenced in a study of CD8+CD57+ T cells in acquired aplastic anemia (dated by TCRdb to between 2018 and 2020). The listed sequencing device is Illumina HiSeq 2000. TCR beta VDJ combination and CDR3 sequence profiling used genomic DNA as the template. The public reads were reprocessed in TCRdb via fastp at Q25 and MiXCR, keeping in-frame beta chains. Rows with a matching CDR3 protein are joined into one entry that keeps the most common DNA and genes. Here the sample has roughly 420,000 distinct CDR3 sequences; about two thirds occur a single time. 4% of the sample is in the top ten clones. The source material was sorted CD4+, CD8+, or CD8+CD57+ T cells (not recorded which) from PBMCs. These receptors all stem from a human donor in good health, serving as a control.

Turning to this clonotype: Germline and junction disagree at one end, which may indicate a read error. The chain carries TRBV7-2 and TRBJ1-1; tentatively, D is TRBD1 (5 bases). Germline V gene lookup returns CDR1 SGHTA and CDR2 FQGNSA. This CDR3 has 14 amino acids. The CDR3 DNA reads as TGTGCCAGCAGCTTACGACAGTGCAAAGCTAAGGCTTACTTT. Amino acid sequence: CASSLRQCKAKAYF. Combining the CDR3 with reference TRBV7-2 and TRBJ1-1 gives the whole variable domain GAGVSQSPSNKVTEKGKDVELRCDPISGHTALYWYRQSLGQGLEFLIYFQGNSAPDKSGLPSDRFSAERTGGSVSTLTIQRTQQEDSAVYLCASSLRQCKAKAYFGQGTRLTVV.

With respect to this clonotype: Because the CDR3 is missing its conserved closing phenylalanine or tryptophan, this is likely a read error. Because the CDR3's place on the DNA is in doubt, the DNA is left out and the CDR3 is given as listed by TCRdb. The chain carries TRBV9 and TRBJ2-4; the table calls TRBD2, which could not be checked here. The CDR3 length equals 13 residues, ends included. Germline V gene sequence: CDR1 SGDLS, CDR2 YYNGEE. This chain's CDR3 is CASSQVGGDLNSP.

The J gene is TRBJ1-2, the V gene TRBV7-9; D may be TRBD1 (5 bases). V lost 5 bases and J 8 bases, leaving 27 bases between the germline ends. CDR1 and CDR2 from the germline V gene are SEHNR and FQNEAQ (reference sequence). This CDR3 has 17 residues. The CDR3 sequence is CASSPRGESSGDTGYTF. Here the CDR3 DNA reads TGTGCCAGCAGCCCACGGGGGGAGAGCTCTGGAGACACCGGCTACACCTTC.

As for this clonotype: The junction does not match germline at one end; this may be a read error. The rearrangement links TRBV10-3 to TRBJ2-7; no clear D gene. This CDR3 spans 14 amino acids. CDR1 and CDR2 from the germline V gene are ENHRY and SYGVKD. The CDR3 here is CASSESAAAYEQYF. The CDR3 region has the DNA TGTGCCAGCAGTGAGTCTGCCGCGGCGTACGAGCAGTACTTC.

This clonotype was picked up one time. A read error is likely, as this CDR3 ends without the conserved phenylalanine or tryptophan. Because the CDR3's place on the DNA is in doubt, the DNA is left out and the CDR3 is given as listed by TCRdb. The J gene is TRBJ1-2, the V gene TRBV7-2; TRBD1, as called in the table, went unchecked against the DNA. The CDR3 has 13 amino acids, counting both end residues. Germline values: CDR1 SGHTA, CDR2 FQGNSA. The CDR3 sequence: CASSFISGGAWET.

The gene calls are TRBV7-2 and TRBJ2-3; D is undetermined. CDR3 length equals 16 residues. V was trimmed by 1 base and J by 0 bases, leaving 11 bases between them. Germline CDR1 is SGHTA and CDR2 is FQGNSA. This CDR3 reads CASSLVLGESTDTQYF. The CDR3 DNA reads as TGTGCCAGCAGCTTAGTACTGGGCGAGAGCACAGATACGCAGTATTTT.

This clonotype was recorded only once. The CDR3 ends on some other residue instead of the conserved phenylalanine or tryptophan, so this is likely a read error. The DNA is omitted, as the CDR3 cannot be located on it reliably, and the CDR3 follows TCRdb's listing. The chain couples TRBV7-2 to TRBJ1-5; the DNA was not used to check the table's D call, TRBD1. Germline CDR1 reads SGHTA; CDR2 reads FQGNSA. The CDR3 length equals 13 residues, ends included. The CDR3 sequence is CASSLGRGEPHQQ.

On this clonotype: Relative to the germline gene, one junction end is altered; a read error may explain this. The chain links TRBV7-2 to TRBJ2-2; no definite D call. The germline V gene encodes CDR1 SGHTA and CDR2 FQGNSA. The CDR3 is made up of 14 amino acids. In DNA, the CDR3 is TGTGCCAGCAGCCCAGGAGCCGATACGCAGGATTTTTTCTTT. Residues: CASSPGADTQDFFF.

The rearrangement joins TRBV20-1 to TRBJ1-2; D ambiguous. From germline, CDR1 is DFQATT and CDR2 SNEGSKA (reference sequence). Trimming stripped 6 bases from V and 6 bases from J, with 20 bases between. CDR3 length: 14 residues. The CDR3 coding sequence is TGCAGTGCAGTAGAGGCTGGAAACACCAATGGCTACACCTTC. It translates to CSAVEAGNTNGYTF.

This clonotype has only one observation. The CDR3 sequence: CATSFRTGELGTYGYTF. CDR3 coding DNA: TGTGCCACCAGCTTCCGGACAGGGGAATTGGGAACCTATGGCTACACCTTC. The chain couples TRBV15 to TRBJ1-2; 9 positions agree with TRBD1. CDR1 LNHNV and CDR2 YYDKDF come from the germline V gene (reference sequence). The CDR3 contains 17 residues. Trimming removed 5 bases from V and 4 bases from J; junction bases left unmatched: 14.

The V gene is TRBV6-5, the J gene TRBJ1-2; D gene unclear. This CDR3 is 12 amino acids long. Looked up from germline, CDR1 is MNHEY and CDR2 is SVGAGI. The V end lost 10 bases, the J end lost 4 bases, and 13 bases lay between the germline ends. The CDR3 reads CATKKGGYGYTF. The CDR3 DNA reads TGTGCCACCAAGAAGGGAGGCTATGGCTACACCTTC.

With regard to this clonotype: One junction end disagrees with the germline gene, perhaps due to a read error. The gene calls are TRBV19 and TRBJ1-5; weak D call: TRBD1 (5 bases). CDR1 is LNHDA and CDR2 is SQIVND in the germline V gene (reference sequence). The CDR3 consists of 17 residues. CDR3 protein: CASTLTESYSNQPQHYF. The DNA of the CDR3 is TGTGCCAGTACTCTGACAGAAAGCTATAGCAATCAGCCCCAGCATTATTTT.